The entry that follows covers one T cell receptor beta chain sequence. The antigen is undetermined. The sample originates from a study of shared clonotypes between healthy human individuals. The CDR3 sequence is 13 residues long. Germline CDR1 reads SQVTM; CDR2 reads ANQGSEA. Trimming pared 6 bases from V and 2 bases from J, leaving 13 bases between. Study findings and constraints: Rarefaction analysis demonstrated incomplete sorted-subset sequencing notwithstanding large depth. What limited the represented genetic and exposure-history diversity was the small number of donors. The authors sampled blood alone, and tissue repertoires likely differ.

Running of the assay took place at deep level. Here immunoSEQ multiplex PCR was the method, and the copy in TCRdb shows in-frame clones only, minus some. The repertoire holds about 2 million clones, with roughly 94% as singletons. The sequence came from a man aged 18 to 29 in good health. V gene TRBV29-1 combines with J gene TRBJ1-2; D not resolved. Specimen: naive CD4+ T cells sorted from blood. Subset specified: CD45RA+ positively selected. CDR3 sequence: CSVSSHLNYGYTF. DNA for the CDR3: TGCAGCGTCTCGAGCCATCTCAACTATGGCTACACCTTC.